This T cell receptor (beta chain) emerged from a study of metastatic and nonmetastatic thyroid tumors. Overall study results and limits: Patients with malignant thyroid tumors reportedly had significantly higher TCR beta diversity than those with benign nodules, in blood and tumor.

V lost 4 bases and J lost 0, with 17 bases in between. The CDR3 loop spans 18 amino acids. Germline CDR1 is SGHDT and CDR2 is YYEEEE. All patients reached thyroid surgery having received no treatment beforehand. This clone was seen ten or more times. Its matching antigen is unknown. In the authors' methods: The study's classifier, a distant-metastasis tool for papillary thyroid cancer, was built using CDR3 differences across clinicopathological groups. With MiXCR, TCRdb called clones anew from the PCR reads. TCRdb's processing, not the authors' own work, is the source of the V and J calls. Altogether some 40,000 clones are present, around an eighth being singletons, with the ten largest covering more than 8%.

Input material: blood. This receptor was identified in a female donor with papillary thyroid cancer or a benign thyroid nodule (not recorded which). Some clones in this sample may be carry-over from other donors' samples. V and J are TRBV5-6 and TRBJ2-6; D is uncertain. CDR3 in amino acids: CASSPPPFAHSGANVLTF. CDR3 DNA: TGTGCCAGCAGCCCACCCCCCTTCGCCCACTCTGGGGCCAACGTCCTGACTTTC.